This TCR beta chain comes out of a study of CD8+ T cells in alopecia areata. Overall study: Those treated were given oral tofacitinib at 5 to 10 mg twice daily. Study-wide results and caveats: Sequencing of scalp samples also captures resident alphabeta T cells of normal skin. More clonal than normal scalp was lesional scalp, particularly alopecia totalis/universalis. Against the mouse data, patients shared TCRs less clearly, possibly for HLA reasons.

Extraction of RNA preceded its reverse transcription into cDNA, which served as the sequencing template. Sequencing was performed with immunoSEQ multiplex PCR; in TCRdb, only in-frame clones are kept and a portion is missing. This table holds 150,000 or so clones, 87% found once. Points on this clone: Its antigen is not identified.

The CDR3 contains 14 residues. The V gene end was trimmed by 2 bases and the J gene end by 10 bases; junction bases not matched to a gene: 7. CDR1 is MNHNY and CDR2 is SVGAGI in the germline V gene (reference sequence). This specimen was CD8+ T cells sorted from blood, taken at week 0. The TCR comes from a human donor with alopecia areata. This rearrangement joins TRBV6-6 to TRBJ2-1, with 8 bases matching TRBD2. The DNA of the CDR3 is TGTGCCAGCAGTTACGGGGGTAGCGGGGCCGAGCAGTTCTTC. Translation: CASSYGGSGAEQFF.